This entry lists 18 T cell receptor beta chains sequenced from one sample in a study of patients and donors after allogeneic stem cell transplantation. TCRdb called the RT-PCR reads again in MiXCR, with one record for every CDR3 protein. The repertoire has over 150,000 distinct CDR3 sequences, approximately 30% of them found once; the top ten carry 3.2%. Source material: blood, either unsorted or a sorted T cell fraction (not recorded which). Receptors were obtained from a human donor who was either an allogeneic HSCT recipient or a stem cell or donor lymphocyte infusion donor (not recorded which). It is not recorded whose cells these are; they may come from a transplant donor.

The sample holds a few counts of this clonotype. DNA of the CDR3: TGTGCCAGCTCACCACTTTCAGGGTTGAACACTGAAGCTTTCTTT. This encodes CASSPLSGLNTEAFF. This chain links TRBV18 with TRBJ1-1; D is possibly TRBD1 (5 bases). The CDR3 length is 15 residues. Germline V gives CDR1 KGHSH, CDR2 LQKENI. V lost 1 base to trimming and J lost 0 bases, with 9 bases between them.

This chain links TRBV12-3 or TRBV12-4 with TRBJ1-1; no definite D call. This CDR3 comprises 14 residues. With 3 bases removed from V and 11 bases from J, the gap between germline ends came to 19 bases. CDR3 region: CASSFSIGPSWAFF. The DNA for the CDR3 is TGTGCCAGCAGTTTTAGCATAGGCCCTTCATGGGCTTTCTTT.

CDR3 sequence reads: CASSPSSGGDTQYF. The CDR3 DNA is TGTGCCAGCTCACCGAGTTCGGGAGGAGATACGCAGTATTTT. The chain has TRBV18 and TRBJ2-3; 7 bases map to TRBD2. The CDR3 totals 14 residues. The germline V gene encodes CDR1 KGHSH and CDR2 LQKENI. V lost 3 bases and J lost 5; bases outside the gene matches: 5.

This clonotype has a handful of counts. The chain combines TRBV4-1 with TRBJ2-5; 10 positions match TRBD1. The germline V gene encodes CDR1 MGHRA and CDR2 YSYEKL. This CDR3 contains 15 residues. Trimming at V came to 8 bases and at J to 4 bases, leaving 10 bases not matched to a gene. The CDR3 region has the DNA TGCGCCAGCGGAAGGTCCCGGGACAGGGGAGAGACCCAGTACTTC. Residues: CASGRSRDRGETQYF.

This clonotype showed up many times. The CDR3 coding sequence is TGCAGTGCTAGAGACCCACAGGACATGAACACTGAAGCTTTCTTT. This codes for CSARDPQDMNTEAFF. This rearrangement joins TRBV20-1 to TRBJ1-1; the D gene is possibly TRBD1 (5 bases). The CDR3 length is 15 residues. Trimming stripped 0 bases from V and 0 bases from J, with 11 bases between. Germline assignment: CDR1 DFQATT and CDR2 SNEGSKA (reference sequence).

The genes are TRBV6-1 and TRBJ2-1, with 11 nucleotides matching TRBD2. CDR3 length: 16 residues. The germline CDR1 and CDR2 sequences are MNHNS and SASEGT. The J segment lost 9 bases and the V segment lost 4 bases, leaving 11 bases of the junction unmatched. The CDR3 region is CASSVETSGIVREQFF. CDR3 in DNA: TGTGCCAGCAGTGTGGAGACTAGCGGGATCGTTCGTGAGCAGTTCTTC.

This clonotype came up a few times. The gene calls are TRBV5-1 and TRBJ2-3; possibly TRBD2 for D (5 bases). Germline values: CDR1 SGHRS, CDR2 YFSETQ. This CDR3 contains 12 residues. Trimming removed 4 bases from V and 5 bases from J, with 8 bases in between. Written as DNA, the CDR3 is TGCGCCAGCAGCCGAGAGGGAGATACGCAGTATTTT. Translating it yields CASSREGDTQYF.

The chain carries TRBV11-1 and TRBJ1-1; D call uncertain. Per the germline V gene, CDR1 is SGHAT and CDR2 is FQDESV (reference sequence). CDR3 size: 14 residues. Trimming took off 2 bases at V and 4 bases at J, with 11 bases between the two ends. The CDR3 here is CASSLNPAGTEAFF. DNA of the CDR3: TGTGCCAGCAGCTTAAATCCGGCGGGCACTGAAGCTTTCTTT. The full variable domain, in which reference TRBV11-1 and TRBJ1-1 provide the parts outside the CDR3, is EAEVAQSPRYKITEKSQAVAFWCDPISGHATLYWYRQILGQGPELLVQFQDESVVDDSQLPKDRFSAERLKGVDSTLKIQPAELGDSAMYLCASSLNPAGTEAFFGQGTRLTVV.

This chain uses TRBV30 with TRBJ2-1; 15 bases align to TRBD2. The trim removed 5 bases at V and 5 bases at J, leaving 10 bases unmatched. CDR1 is GTSNPN, CDR2 SVGIG, per germline (reference sequence). This CDR3 spans 17 amino acids. The CDR3 protein is CAWYGLAGGPRHNEQFF. The CDR3 DNA follows: TGTGCCTGGTACGGACTAGCGGGAGGGCCTAGGCACAATGAGCAGTTCTTC.

This clonotype was observed many times. The chain is built from TRBV27 and TRBJ1-1; tentatively, D is TRBD1 (5 bases). The CDR3 extends over 13 amino acids. V lost 3 bases to trimming and J lost 5 bases, with 10 bases between them. CDR1 MNHEY and CDR2 SMNVEV come from the germline V gene (reference sequence). The CDR3 loop is CASSLSGRTEAFF. CDR3 sequence (DNA): TGTGCCAGCAGTTTGTCAGGGCGGACTGAAGCTTTCTTT.

This clonotype appeared many times. The CDR3 bases are TGCAGCGTTGCACCACAGGGAAATGAAAAACTGTTTTTT. It encodes CSVAPQGNEKLFF. The rearrangement uses TRBV29-1 and TRBJ1-4, with a weak D call TRBD1 (6 bases). Between the trimmed V and J ends, which lost 4 bases and 5 bases, there was a span of 11 bases. Germline CDR1 SQVTM, CDR2 ANQGSEA. The CDR3 is 13 residues long.

The gene calls are TRBV6-5 and TRBJ2-7; D perhaps matches TRBD2 (6 bases). This CDR3 is 16 amino acids long. V was shortened by 0 bases and J by 0 bases, with 12 bases between the two germline ends. Germline CDR1 and CDR2: MNHEY and SVGAGI. CDR3 loop: CASSYSHSGLSYEQYF. The CDR3 DNA is TGTGCCAGCAGTTACTCGCACAGCGGGCTCTCCTACGAGCAGTACTTC.

This chain joins TRBV12-3 or TRBV12-4 and TRBJ1-1, with 8 bases fitting TRBD1. V dropped 7 bases and J dropped 5; count of bases not matched to a gene: 6. This CDR3 is built from 13 residues. The CDR3 is CASINQGATEAFF. In nucleotides, the CDR3 is TGTGCCAGCATTAACCAGGGGGCAACTGAAGCTTTCTTT.

This clonotype was recorded once. V usage is TRBV20-1 and J usage is TRBJ2-7; D is ambiguous. The CDR3 runs 13 residues. Germline values: CDR1 DFQATT, CDR2 SNEGSKA (reference sequence). The V end was cut by 2 bases, the J end by 2 bases, with 10 bases between. The CDR3 DNA reads TGCAGTGCTAGATCCCCCAATACCTACGAGCAGTACTTC. Protein product: CSARSPNTYEQYF.

This clonotype was observed many times. V and J are TRBV7-2 and TRBJ1-2, with D unclear. The CDR3 contains 13 residues. V was cut by 1 base and J by 4 bases, with 7 bases left in between. Germline-derived CDR1 and CDR2 are SGHTA and FQGNSA. CDR3 DNA: TGTGCCAGCAGCTTAGACGGGATCTATGGCTACACCTTC. It encodes CASSLDGIYGYTF.

The chain couples TRBV20-1 to TRBJ2-3; D is undetermined. Looked up from germline, CDR1 is DFQATT and CDR2 is SNEGSKA (reference sequence). V gave up 6 bases and J gave up 2 bases, with 15 bases separating them. The length of the CDR3 is 14 residues. The CDR3 is CSASDGPLTDTQYF. CDR3 DNA: TGCAGTGCCTCCGACGGTCCCCTCACAGATACGCAGTATTTT.

This clonotype was seen a few times. DNA for the CDR3: TGTGCCAGCAGTGCCGGGACAAACTACTACGAGCAGTACTTC. As protein: CASSAGTNYYEQYF. This rearrangement joins TRBV6-5 to TRBJ2-7; a possible D gene is TRBD1 (6 bases). V was cut by 5 bases and J by 3 bases, with 14 bases left in between. The CDR3 runs to 14 residues. Germline V lookup: CDR1 MNHEY, CDR2 SVGAGI.

The chain combines TRBV6-5 with TRBJ2-7, with 11 positions matching TRBD2. The CDR3 is made up of 17 amino acids. The germline CDR1 and CDR2 sequences are MNHEY and SVGAGI. V trimming: 0 bases; J trimming: 3 bases; junction bases outside the gene matches: 7. CDR3 sequence: CASSYSRLAGGFYEQYF. The CDR3 DNA reads TGTGCCAGCAGTTACTCGAGGCTAGCGGGAGGATTCTACGAGCAGTACTTC.